Below are 5 T cell receptor beta chains sequenced from a single sample in a study of beta chain features in type 1 diabetes. Study results and caveats: TCRB CDR3s from Type 1 diabetes patients were moderately but significantly shorter in all four CD4+ subsets.

Their antigens remain unidentified. Every bit of the isolated RNA underwent reverse transcription, so sequencing read expressed TCRB transcripts. Assay: immunoSEQ multiplex PCR; the TCRdb copy retains only in-frame clones and omits some. The top ten hold around 0.011% of the sample, which has some 290,000 clones, around 25% seen once. The sequencing sample was made of naive CD4+ T cells from blood. All receptors come from a woman younger than 45 with type 1 diabetes.

This clone was observed a handful of times. V gene TRBV6-6 combines with J gene TRBJ1-5; TRBD1 agrees at 7 bases. Trimming took 2 bases from V and 3 from J; bases not matched to a gene: 4. Looked up from germline, CDR1 is MNHNY and CDR2 is SVGAGI (reference sequence). The CDR3 spans 15 residues. CDR3 amino acids: CASSYRGQSNQPQHF. The CDR3, as DNA: TGTGCCAGCAGTTACCGGGGACAGTCCAATCAGCCCCAGCATTTT.

The chain is built from TRBV30 and TRBJ2-1; 9 positions match TRBD2. The germline V gene encodes CDR1 GTSNPN and CDR2 SVGIG (reference sequence). The CDR3 is made up of 16 amino acids. V lost 4 bases, J lost 0 bases, and 7 bases stayed unmatched. CDR3 residues: CAWTRVAGDSYNEQFF. Here the CDR3 DNA reads TGTGCCTGGACTCGGGTAGCGGGAGACTCCTACAATGAGCAGTTCTTC.

This chain joins TRBV30 and TRBJ1-1, with D maybe TRBD1 (6 bases). The CDR3 extends over 16 amino acids. Per the germline V gene, CDR1 is GTSNPN and CDR2 is SVGIG (reference sequence). The ends were cut back, 3 bases at V and 4 bases at J, with 21 bases in the middle. CDR3 DNA sequence: TGTGCCTGGAGCAAGTTTGGGACACAGTCTCTCACTGAAGCTTTCTTT. The encoded protein is CAWSKFGTQSLTEAFF.

This clone was detected only a few times. The V and J genes are TRBV7-9 and TRBJ2-2; the D is unclear. Trimming pared 6 bases from V and 5 bases from J, leaving 7 bases between. The CDR3 extends over 12 amino acids. Germline-derived CDR1 and CDR2 are SEHNR and FQNEAQ (reference sequence). This CDR3 reads CASSSSTGELFF. In DNA, the CDR3 is TGTGCCAGCAGTTCGAGTACCGGGGAGCTGTTTTTT. The whole variable domain, filled in from reference TRBV7-9 and TRBJ2-2, reads DTGVSQNPRHKITKRGQNVTFRCDPISEHNRLYWYRQTLGQGPEFLTYFQNEAQLEKSRLLSDRFSAERPKGSFSTLEIQRTEQGDSAMYLCASSSSTGELFFGEGSRLTVL.

This clone was detected only a few times. This chain links TRBV15 with TRBJ2-1; D unresolved. The germline gives CDR1 LNHNV, CDR2 YYDKDF (reference sequence). The CDR3 contains 14 residues. Trimming took off 0 bases at V and 5 bases at J, with 8 bases between the two ends. Written as DNA, the CDR3 is TGTGCCACCAGCAGAGATTCCCAGAACAATGAGCAGTTCTTC. It translates to CATSRDSQNNEQFF.